The 8 T cell receptor beta chains below come from one sample, sequenced in a study of shared clonotypes between healthy human individuals (dated by TCRdb to 2019 to 2021). The library was generated by the immunoSEQ multiplex PCR assay. Entries here come from immuneACCESS through TCRdb and include only in-frame sequences with V and J called. Some clones fail to appear in such tables; in the studies checked, an unresolved V gene covers under half of the shortfall, and the cause of the remainder is unknown. The sample records some 900,000 clones, 60% to 85% of which are singletons. Around 1.4% of the sample is held by the ten biggest clonotypes. The specimen sequenced was memory CD4+ T cells sorted from blood. The sample's cell subset or site label, in plain terms: CD45RA-negative fraction. These TCRs come from a man aged 18 to 29 in good health.

This clone was counted a single time. The CDR3 coding sequence is TGTGCCAGCAGTCGATGGGGGCAGCCCCAGCATTTT. This codes for CASSRWGQPQHF. V is TRBV27 and J is TRBJ1-5, with D possibly matching TRBD1 (5 bases). This CDR3 is 12 amino acids long. The germline CDR1 and CDR2 sequences are MNHEY and SMNVEV (reference sequence). Trimming shortened V by 5 bases and J by 7 bases, and 9 bases separated the two germline ends.

Ten or more counts support this clone. The chain is built from TRBV13 and TRBJ2-2; D not certain. V was pared by 0 bases and J by 7 bases, with 3 bases between. The CDR3 sequence is 12 residues long. Germline assignment: CDR1 PRHDT and CDR2 FYEKMQ (reference sequence). CDR3 coding DNA: TGTGCCAGCAGCTTAGGGGTCGGGGAGCTGTTTTTT. The encoded protein is CASSLGVGELFF.

The chain couples TRBV10-2 to TRBJ2-1; 12 nucleotides line up with TRBD2. Germline-derived CDR1 and CDR2 are WSHSY and SAAADI. The CDR3 is made up of 14 amino acids. The V and J ends lost 6 bases and 6 bases, in that order; junction bases with no gene match: 3. CDR3: CASRGLAGTNEQFF. The DNA for the CDR3 is TGCGCCAGCAGAGGACTAGCGGGAACCAATGAGCAGTTCTTC.

The genes are TRBV18 and TRBJ2-7, with TRBD2 as a possible D gene (6 bases). Germline lookup yields CDR1 KGHSH and CDR2 LQKENI. The CDR3 totals 14 residues. Trimming pared 6 bases from V and 5 bases from J, leaving 17 bases between. The CDR3 reads CASSLGLLGNEQYF. The CDR3 DNA is TGTGCCAGCTCCCTGGGACTGTTGGGCAACGAGCAGTACTTC.

V is TRBV18 and J is TRBJ2-7; unclear D gene. CDR3 length: 13 amino acids. Germline V gives CDR1 KGHSH, CDR2 LQKENI. V was shortened by 3 bases and J by 4 bases, with 10 bases between the two germline ends. CDR3: CASSPHPEYEQYF. CDR3 nucleotide sequence: TGTGCCAGCTCACCCCATCCGGAGTACGAGCAGTACTTC.

This clone was seen a few times. V usage is TRBV7-2 and J usage is TRBJ2-7; 8 positions match TRBD2. This CDR3 has 15 amino acids. V was clipped by 1 base and J by 7 bases; unmatched bases: 9. Germline CDR1 reads SGHTA; CDR2 reads FQGNSA. The CDR3 DNA is TGTGCCAGCAGCTTAGAAGCGGGAGTGGTGGTTGAGCAGTACTTC. Its protein is CASSLEAGVVVEQYF. Variable domain in full (rest from reference TRBV7-2 and TRBJ2-7): GAGVSQSPSNKVTEKGKDVELRCDPISGHTALYWYRQSLGQGLEFLIYFQGNSAPDKSGLPSDRFSAERTGGSVSTLTIQRTQQEDSAVYLCASSLEAGVVVEQYFGPGTRLTVT.

V gene TRBV5-1 combines with J gene TRBJ2-1, with 8 bases aligning to TRBD1. This CDR3 is 15 amino acids long. V shed 7 bases and J 6 bases; nucleotides not matched to a gene: 12. Per the germline V gene, CDR1 is SGHRS and CDR2 is YFSETQ. The CDR3 region has the DNA TGCGCCAGCCGAATCGGGACAGGCCGTTCCAATGAGCAGTTCTTC. It yields the protein CASRIGTGRSNEQFF.

This sequence joins TRBV5-1 and TRBJ2-5, with TRBD1 identical over 10 bases. Trimming removed 5 bases from V and 0 bases from J; junction bases left unmatched: 7. The CDR3 is 16 amino acids. Looked up from germline, CDR1 is SGHRS and CDR2 is YFSETQ. The CDR3 region is CASSGTGAGYQETQYF. The DNA for the CDR3 is TGCGCCAGCAGTGGGACAGGGGCTGGCTACCAAGAGACCCAGTACTTC.